This TCR beta chain was identified during a study of blood T cell repertoires in COVID-19. This clone was seen just once. This sample also contains other DNA sequences that code for the same CDR3. CDR1 is MNHEY and CDR2 is SVGAGI in the germline V gene. The CDR3 is made up of 11 amino acids. Trimming stripped 5 bases from V and 5 bases from J, with 6 bases between. This table comes from immunoSEQ multiplex PCR, and its TCRdb copy is limited to in-frame clones, with some not included. Among 300,000 to 400,000 clones listed, 88% were seen once. This TCR came from a woman in her 70s with COVID-19, enrolled during active disease. Sequencing input: peripheral blood. The V call is TRBV6-5, the J call TRBJ1-1; no clear D gene. CDR3 coding DNA: TGTGCCAGCAGTACCGGTACTGAAGCTTTCTTT. It translates to CASSTGTEAFF.